Each of the 29 T cell receptor beta chains below was sequenced from the same sample in a study of shared clonotypes between healthy human individuals (dated by TCRdb to between 2020 and 2021). Libraries were made using the immunoSEQ multiplex PCR assay. In TCRdb, the immuneACCESS table is reduced to in-frame sequences with V and J assigned. These tables do not hold every clone; where another copy was compared, an unresolved V gene accounts for under half, and the others remain unexplained. The sample data list hundreds of thousands of clones, and 92% of these were observed just once. The ten top clones hold approximately 25% of the sample. CD8 naive samples were CD45RO-negative cells positively selected for CCR7, giving a CD45RA+CCR7+ population that excluded TemRA cells. The sample was naive CD8+ T cells sorted from blood. The sample's cell subset or site label is to be understood as: CD45RA+CCR7+. These receptor sequences come from a man aged 25-45 years in good health.

Note on this clone: The sample has other DNA sequences that encode this CDR3 too. This sequence joins TRBV4-1 and TRBJ2-7; a weak D match, TRBD1 (5 bases). The germline V gene encodes CDR1 MGHRA and CDR2 YSYEKL. Trimming took off 1 base at V and 3 bases at J, with 10 bases between the two ends. The CDR3 runs 14 residues. The CDR3 loop reads CASSQGQGSYEQYF. As DNA, the CDR3 is TGCGCCAGCAGCCAAGGGCAGGGCAGCTACGAGCAGTACTTC.

The chain employs TRBV2 and TRBJ2-1; 10 bases align to TRBD2. Germline CDR1 SNHLY, CDR2 FYNNEI. The CDR3 has 14 amino acids. Trimming removed 8 bases from V and 5 bases from J; junction bases left unmatched: 6. The CDR3 DNA reads as TGTGCCAGCCCAAGGACTAGCGGACACAATGAGCAGTTCTTC. This gives the protein CASPRTSGHNEQFF.

The chain joins TRBV19 to TRBJ2-1; D not resolved. Germline CDR1 reads LNHDA; CDR2 reads SQIVND (reference sequence). Trimming took 6 bases from V and 2 from J, leaving 14 bases between them. The CDR3 covers 15 residues. This CDR3 reads CASSTLAAAYNEQFF. The CDR3 DNA reads as TGTGCCAGTAGCACCCTGGCGGCGGCCTACAATGAGCAGTTCTTC.

The J gene is TRBJ2-7, the V gene TRBV27; TRBD2 agrees at 11 bases. V was pared by 4 bases and J by 2 bases, with 7 bases of the junction left unmatched. There are 16 residues in the CDR3. Germline loops: CDR1 MNHEY, CDR2 SMNVEV (reference sequence). The CDR3 sequence is CASSSMGLAEAYEQYF. The CDR3 DNA is TGTGCCAGCAGTTCAATGGGACTAGCGGAAGCCTACGAGCAGTACTTC.

The chain carries TRBV9 and TRBJ2-1; TRBD2 agrees at 10 bases. The CDR3 is made up of 16 amino acids. V lost 4 bases and J lost 6; bases outside the gene matches: 10. The germline V gene encodes CDR1 SGDLS and CDR2 YYNGEE. DNA of the CDR3: TGTGCCAGCAGCCAGTCCGGCAGCGGGAGGGCCAATGAGCAGTTCTTC. Translation gives CASSQSGSGRANEQFF.

V usage is TRBV27 and J usage is TRBJ2-1; D may be TRBD1 or TRBD2 (5 bases each). Looked up from germline, CDR1 is MNHEY and CDR2 is SMNVEV (reference sequence). Deletions cut 4 bases from V and 1 base from J, with 11 bases between. The CDR3 is 15 residues long. CDR3 loop: CASSSGPTSYNEQFF. The CDR3, as DNA: TGTGCCAGCAGTTCGGGACCAACTTCCTACAATGAGCAGTTCTTC.

V and J are TRBV7-6 and TRBJ2-5; D is uncertain. The V gene lost 5 bases and the J gene lost 3 bases, with 10 bases spanning the gap. CDR3 length: 13 amino acids. In germline, CDR1 is SGHVS, CDR2 FNYEAQ. CDR3: CASSLETEETQYF. In DNA form, the CDR3 reads TGTGCCAGCAGCCTCGAGACCGAAGAGACCCAGTACTTC.

Concerning this clone: The same CDR3 can be traced to other DNA sequences in this sample. The CDR3 nucleotides read TGCGCCAGCAGCCACCGGGACGGCTCCTACGAGCAGTACTTC. This codes for CASSHRDGSYEQYF. The chain joins TRBV4-1 to TRBJ2-7; D is tentatively TRBD1 or TRBD2 (5 bases each). Per germline, CDR1 MGHRA and CDR2 YSYEKL. Trimming took off 3 bases at V and 0 bases at J, with 9 bases between the two ends. The CDR3 spans 14 residues.

The CDR3 loop reads CASSSLAGGPYEQYF. In DNA form, the CDR3 reads TGTGCCAGCAGTTCACTAGCGGGAGGGCCGTACGAGCAGTACTTC. The gene calls are TRBV27 and TRBJ2-7; TRBD2 matches at 13 bases. After removal of 4 bases from V and 4 bases from J, the junction contained 4 bases not matched to a gene. Germline-derived CDR1 and CDR2 are MNHEY and SMNVEV (reference sequence). The CDR3 extends over 15 amino acids.

The sample holds a few counts of this clone. This sequence joins TRBV7-9 and TRBJ2-2; no clear D. The CDR3 is 14 amino acids. V lost 2 bases and J 5 bases, leaving 9 bases between the germline ends. From germline, CDR1 is SEHNR and CDR2 FQNEAQ (reference sequence). For the CDR3, the DNA is TGTGCCAGCAGCTTAATTGAGATAACCGGGGAGCTGTTTTTT. It codes for CASSLIEITGELFF.

The chain is built from TRBV20-1 and TRBJ2-5; TRBD1 or TRBD2 may be the D gene (5 bases each). Trimming left V 7 bases short and J 5 bases short, with 11 bases between. Germline assignment: CDR1 DFQATT and CDR2 SNEGSKA (reference sequence). The CDR3 has 11 amino acids. The CDR3 DNA is TGCAGTGGCGGGCCAGGGGAGACCCAGTACTTC. It translates to CSGGPGETQYF.

The chain has TRBV9 and TRBJ2-2; D is unclear. V lost 0 bases and J lost 5, with 14 bases in between. The CDR3 runs 16 residues. Germline CDR1 is SGDLS and CDR2 is YYNGEE. For the CDR3, the DNA is TGTGCCAGCAGCGTAGATGTAGGGAAAGTAACCGGGGAGCTGTTTTTT. As protein: CASSVDVGKVTGELFF.

The gene calls are TRBV7-2 and TRBJ2-3, with 9 bases fitting TRBD1. Trimming took 2 bases from V and 3 from J; bases not matched to a gene: 6. The CDR3 totals 16 residues. The germline V gene encodes CDR1 SGHTA and CDR2 FQGNSA. This CDR3 reads CASSLRTGGETDTQYF. CDR3 sequence (DNA): TGTGCCAGCAGCTTAAGAACAGGGGGCGAGACAGATACGCAGTATTTT.

The chain couples TRBV27 to TRBJ2-7; D call uncertain. CDR1 is MNHEY and CDR2 is SMNVEV in the germline V gene (reference sequence). The CDR3 is made up of 11 amino acids. Deletions cut 7 bases from V and 3 bases from J, with 7 bases between. As DNA, the CDR3 is TGTGCCAGCACCGACCGCTACGAGCAGTACTTC. It yields the protein CASTDRYEQYF.

V and J are TRBV7-9 and TRBJ2-7; TRBD2 agrees at 7 bases. With V trimmed by 6 bases and J by 1 base, 3 bases remained unmatched. Germline V gene data show CDR1 as SEHNR and CDR2 as FQNEAQ (reference sequence). The CDR3 contains 13 residues. CDR3 in amino acids: CASSERDSYEQYF. The CDR3 DNA sequence: TGTGCCAGCAGTGAGCGGGATTCCTACGAGCAGTACTTC.

This clone was counted at least ten times. The V call is TRBV28, the J call TRBJ2-7, with D possibly matching TRBD1 (6 bases). This CDR3 contains 13 residues. Per the germline V gene, CDR1 is MDHEN and CDR2 is SYDVKM. V lost 6 bases and J 3 bases, leaving 12 bases between the germline ends. The CDR3 loop is CASRPGHHYEQYF. The CDR3 nucleotides read TGTGCCAGCAGACCGGGACACCACTACGAGCAGTACTTC.

The chain combines TRBV4-3 with TRBJ1-2; D gene uncertain. Germline CDR1 reads LGHNA; CDR2 reads YSLEER. The V and J ends lost 0 bases and 6 bases respectively, with 17 bases between them. The CDR3 is 16 amino acids. The CDR3 region has the DNA TGCGCCAGCAGCCAAGATCGTCGGATAAGAGGTCATGGCTACACCTTC. It specifies CASSQDRRIRGHGYTF.

The rearrangement uses TRBV28 and TRBJ2-7, with 13 nucleotides matching TRBD2. CDR3 length equals 15 residues. The J segment lost 7 bases and the V segment lost 6 bases, leaving 9 bases of the junction unmatched. Germline lookup yields CDR1 MDHEN and CDR2 SYDVKM. CDR3 residues: CASRLTSGRVAEQYF. Written as DNA, the CDR3 is TGTGCCAGCAGGTTAACTAGCGGGAGGGTAGCTGAGCAGTACTTC. Variable domain in full (rest from reference TRBV28 and TRBJ2-7): DVKVTQSSRYLVKRTGEKVFLECVQDMDHENMFWYRQDPGLGLRLIYFSYDVKMKEKGDIPEGYSVSREKKERFSLILESASTNQTSMYLCASRLTSGRVAEQYFGPGTRLTVT.

This clone was recorded only once. Distinct nucleotide sequences in the sample also encode this CDR3. The chain recombines TRBV4-1 with TRBJ2-7, with D tentatively TRBD2 (6 bases). With 1 base removed from V and 1 base from J, the gap between germline ends came to 8 bases. Germline lookup yields CDR1 MGHRA and CDR2 YSYEKL. The CDR3 sequence is 14 residues long. CDR3 DNA sequence: TGCGCCAGCAGCCAAGCTGGGGGGTCCTACGAGCAGTACTTC. Its protein is CASSQAGGSYEQYF.

The rearrangement joins TRBV27 to TRBJ1-4; no clear D. Germline lookup yields CDR1 MNHEY and CDR2 SMNVEV (reference sequence). The CDR3 has 14 residues. The ends were cut back, 6 bases at V and 6 bases at J, with 14 bases in the middle. This CDR3 is CASSPVGTDEKLFF. DNA for the CDR3: TGTGCCAGCAGCCCGGTGGGTACCGATGAAAAACTGTTTTTT.

The genes are TRBV27 and TRBJ1-2; 10 nucleotides line up with TRBD1. CDR3 length: 16 residues. The germline V gene has CDR1 MNHEY and CDR2 SMNVEV (reference sequence). Trimming took 7 bases from V and 4 from J; bases not matched to a gene: 12. This CDR3 reads CASTDSGTGAFYGYTF. CDR3 nucleotides: TGTGCCAGCACCGATTCCGGGACAGGGGCCTTCTATGGCTACACCTTC.

The chain employs TRBV2 and TRBJ2-7; no clear D gene. There are 12 residues in the CDR3. Germline values: CDR1 SNHLY, CDR2 FYNNEI. V gave up 8 bases and J gave up 6 bases, with 14 bases separating them. CDR3 DNA: TGTGCCAGCCTAGGGTCGCGTCTCGAGCAGTACTTC. Translating gives CASLGSRLEQYF. Full variable domain (outside the CDR3, taken from reference TRBV2 and TRBJ2-7): EPEVTQTPSHQVTQMGQEVILRCVPISNHLYFYWYRQILGQKVEFLVSFYNNEISEKSEIFDDQFSVERPDGSNFTLKIRSTKLEDSAMYFCASLGSRLEQYFGPGTRLTVT.

This chain connects TRBV10-3 to TRBJ2-2; unclear D gene. The CDR3 spans 13 residues. The germline gives CDR1 ENHRY, CDR2 SYGVKD. V gave up 0 bases and J gave up 5 bases, with 4 bases separating them. The chain's CDR3 is CAISESTTGELFF. CDR3 DNA sequence: TGTGCCATCAGTGAGTCGACTACCGGGGAGCTGTTTTTT.

The CDR3 DNA sequence: TGTGCCAGTAGTTCTCCCCGCGGGAACCAAGAGACCCAGTACTTC. Translated: CASSSPRGNQETQYF. This chain connects TRBV19 to TRBJ2-5; D perhaps matches TRBD2 (6 bases). V lost 5 bases and J lost 0, with 13 bases in between. The CDR3 has 15 residues. CDR1 and CDR2 from the germline V gene are LNHDA and SQIVND (reference sequence).

The chain has TRBV7-9 and TRBJ1-3; perhaps TRBD1 as D (6 bases). V lost 7 bases to trimming and J lost 2 bases, with 15 bases between them. The CDR3 is 15 amino acids. Germline CDR1 is SEHNR and CDR2 is FQNEAQ (reference sequence). The CDR3 DNA follows: TGTGCCAGCACCCCTTCGCCAGGGGCTGGAAACACCATATATTTT. It codes for CASTPSPGAGNTIYF.

The chain couples TRBV11-3 to TRBJ2-2; the match to TRBD1 covers 7 bases. The CDR3 is 14 residues long. V gave up 4 bases and J gave up 7 bases; unmatched junction bases: 6. Per germline, CDR1 SGHNT and CDR2 YENEEA. Here the CDR3 reads CASSSTGLSGELFF. CDR3 coding DNA: TGTGCCAGCAGCTCGACAGGGCTCAGCGGGGAGCTGTTTTTT.

The chain carries TRBV27 and TRBJ1-5; D not certain. The V gene lost 6 bases and the J gene lost 3 bases, with 15 bases spanning the gap. There are 15 residues in the CDR3. Per the germline V gene, CDR1 is MNHEY and CDR2 is SMNVEV (reference sequence). CDR3 sequence reads: CASRYKPGSNQPQHF. CDR3 coding DNA: TGTGCCAGCAGATATAAGCCCGGGTCCAATCAGCCCCAGCATTTT.

V and J are TRBV7-3 and TRBJ2-1, with 7 bases that match TRBD2. CDR3 length: 13 amino acids. With V trimmed by 5 bases and J by 9 bases, 7 bases remained unmatched. The V gene's germline CDR1 is SGHTA and CDR2 FQGTGA. CDR3: CASSPGLVSEQFF. For the CDR3, the DNA is TGTGCCAGCAGCCCCGGACTAGTGAGTGAGCAGTTCTTC. Full variable domain (remainder filled in from reference TRBV7-3 and TRBJ2-1): GAGVSQTPSNKVTEKGKYVELRCDPISGHTALYWYRQSLGQGPEFLIYFQGTGAADDSGLPNDRFFAVRPEGSVSTLKIQRTERGDSAVYLCASSPGLVSEQFFGPGTRLTVL.

The genes are TRBV6-1 and TRBJ1-6, with D perhaps TRBD1 (5 bases). CDR1 is MNHNS, CDR2 SASEGT, per germline. The CDR3 runs to 17 residues. V was clipped by 1 base and J by 8 bases, with 18 bases between them. In nucleotides, the CDR3 is TGTGCCAGCAGTGAAGACACCGTTAGCAGGGTGGATTCACCCCTCCACTTT. Translated, it gives CASSEDTVSRVDSPLHF.